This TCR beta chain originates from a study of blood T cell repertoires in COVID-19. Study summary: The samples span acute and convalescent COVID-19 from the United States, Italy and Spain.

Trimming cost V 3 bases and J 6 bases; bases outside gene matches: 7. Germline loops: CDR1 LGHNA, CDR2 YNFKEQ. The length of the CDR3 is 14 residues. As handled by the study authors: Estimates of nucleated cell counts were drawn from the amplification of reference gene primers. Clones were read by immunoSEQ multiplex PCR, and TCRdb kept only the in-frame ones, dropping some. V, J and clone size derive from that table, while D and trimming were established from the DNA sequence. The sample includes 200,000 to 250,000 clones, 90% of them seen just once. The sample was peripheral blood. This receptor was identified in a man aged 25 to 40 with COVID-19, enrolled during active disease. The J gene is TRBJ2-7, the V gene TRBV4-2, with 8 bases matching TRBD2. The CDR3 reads CASSHGGGSGEQYF. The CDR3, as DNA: TGTGCCAGCAGCCACGGGGGGGGCTCAGGCGAGCAGTACTTC.